A selection of T cell receptor beta chains follows, all from one sample in a study of T cells in Graves' hyperthyroidism and ophthalmopathy. Via MiXCR, TCRdb re-called the multiplex PCR reads, giving one row per CDR3 protein. The sample includes around 200,000 distinct CDR3 sequences, over 15% of them seen just once. The sequenced sample was blood. Receptors originate from a woman aged 45 to 65 with Graves' hyperthyroidism. Both conserved end residues are part of each CDR3. The D gene is left open where the match is weak. Expanded clones are given a class, and other clones once, few, many or no size at all.

>TRBJ2-7|-|once|TRBV20-1
TGCGGTGCCAATTTCGGGGGATACGAGCAGTACTTC
CGANFGGYEQYF
>TRBJ1-2|TRBD1|many|TRBV6-1
TGTGCCAGCAGTGAAGATCCGCAGGGGGCGCGAAGGTATGGCTACACCTTC
CASSEDPQGARRYGYTF
>TRBJ1-2|-|few|TRBV5-5
TGTGCCAGCAGCTTGACAACGGGGTATGGCTACACCTTC
CASSLTTGYGYTF
>TRBJ2-5|-|many|TRBV2
TGTGCCAGCACCCCAAGCCAGGCGGAGGAGACCCAGTACTTC
CASTPSQAEETQYF
>TRBJ1-2|-|many|TRBV25-1
TGTGCCAGCAGTGAATCGGGGGTGCCCTTCTATGGCTACACCTTC
CASSESGVPFYGYTF
>TRBJ1-5|-|many|TRBV5-1
TGCGCCAGCAGCTTGGGTCCTTCAGGCGGCAATCAGCCCCAGCATTTT
CASSLGPSGGNQPQHF
>TRBJ1-2|TRBD1|-|TRBV6-1
TGTGCCAGCAGGGTCGGGACAGGGGACGGCTACACCTTC
CASRVGTGDGYTF
>TRBJ2-7|-|-|TRBV29-1
TGCAGCGTTGTGAACAGCCCCTACGAGCAGTACTTC
CSVVNSPYEQYF
>TRBJ1-6|-|many|TRBV5-6
TGTGCCAGCAGCTTGGGCGCGGCCGAACCAGATAATTCACCCCTCCACTTT
CASSLGAAEPDNSPLHF
>TRBJ1-2|-|many|TRBV25-1
TGTGCCAGCAGTGATGAAAACAGATTTGGAAACTATGGCTACACCTTC
CASSDENRFGNYGYTF
>TRBJ1-1|TRBD1|many|TRBV6-2/TRBV6-3
TGTGCCAGCAAAATCGACAGGGTCCTTTCCCAAAAAGCTTTCTTT
CASKIDRVLSQKAFF
>TRBJ1-2|-|-|TRBV5-1
TGCGCCAGCAGGGACGGCGAGCATGGCTACACCTTC
CASRDGEHGYTF
>TRBJ2-3|-|few|TRBV9
TGTGCCAGCAGCGCCAGTTATTCGCGGGTCGCAGATACGCAGTATTTT
CASSASYSRVADTQYF
>TRBJ1-2|-|many|TRBV20-1
TGCAGTGCTAGTGAGAATGGCTACACCTTC
CSASENGYTF
>TRBJ2-2|-|many|TRBV24-1
TGTGCCACCATGCAAACAGTAGACACCGGGGAGCTGTTTTTT
CATMQTVDTGELFF
>TRBJ1-4|TRBD1|-|TRBV27
TGTGCCAGCAGCTCCGGGACAGGGGTTTTTTCGAGAACAGGAAAACTGTTTTTT
CASSSGTGVFSRTGKLFF
>TRBJ2-7|-|many|TRBV18
TGTGCCAGCTCACAGCTCCAAGGGGCTGGAAAGTTGGACGAGCAGTACTTC
CASSQLQGAGKLDEQYF
>TRBJ2-5|-|many|TRBV20-1
TGCAGTGCTAGAGATCGACTAGTGCGTGGAGAGACCCAGTACTTC
CSARDRLVRGETQYF
>TRBJ1-4|TRBD1|many|TRBV12-3/TRBV12-4
TGTGCCAGCAGTCCAGGACAGGGGCGTGAAAAACTGTTTTTT
CASSPGQGREKLFF
>TRBJ1-1|-|many|TRBV7-6
TGTGCCAGCAGCTGGGGACTGCCGAACACTGAAGCTTTCTTT
CASSWGLPNTEAFF
>TRBJ2-1|-|-|TRBV4-2
TGTGCCAGCAGCCGGTCGACTGGGAGCTCCTACAATGAGCAGTTCTTC
CASSRSTGSSYNEQFF
>TRBJ1-2|-|many|TRBV28
TGTGCCAGCAGTTTAAGGGGGGGCGCATCTGGCTACACCTTC
CASSLRGGASGYTF
>TRBJ2-5|TRBD2|many|TRBV15
TGTGCCACCAGCAGAGGTAGCGGGGGGGAGACCCAGTACTTC
CATSRGSGGETQYF
>TRBJ2-3|-|many|TRBV28
TGTGCCAGCAGTTCGCAGGCAGACCAGACAGATACGCAGTATTTT
CASSSQADQTDTQYF
>TRBJ2-7|-|-|TRBV6-1
TGTGCCAGCAGGTCACAAAGCGGAGGCGGATACGAGCAGTACTTC
CASRSQSGGGYEQYF
>TRBJ1-2|TRBD1|many|TRBV11-2
TGTGCCAGCAGCCCAGGGACAGGGTATGGCTACACCTTC
CASSPGTGYGYTF
>TRBJ2-5|TRBD1|many|TRBV28
TGTGCCAGCAGTTCGGGAGGACAGGGGGCAGAGACCCAGTACTTC
CASSSGGQGAETQYF
>TRBJ2-3|-|few|TRBV3-1
TGTGCCAGCAGCCAAACCGGGGCCTTCACAGATACGCAGTATTTT
CASSQTGAFTDTQYF
>TRBJ2-7|-|-|TRBV29-1
TGCAGCGTTCTAGGCGTGGGGACCTTTTCCTACGAGCAGTACTTC
CSVLGVGTFSYEQYF
>TRBJ2-7|TRBD2|many|TRBV7-2
TGTGCCAGCAGCTTAGCGGGGGGGGGGACCTCCTACGAGCAGTACTTC
CASSLAGGGTSYEQYF
>TRBJ1-2|-|many|TRBV2
TGTGCCAGCAGTGAAGTCAGGTCCTATGGCTACACCTTC
CASSEVRSYGYTF
>TRBJ2-7|TRBD1|many|TRBV12-3/TRBV12-4
TGTGCCAGCAGCCCAGGGGGCCTAGCAAGGTACGAGCAGTACTTC
CASSPGGLARYEQYF
>TRBJ2-5|-|-|TRBV28
TGTGCCAGCGGGAGAGAGACCCAGTACTTC
CASGRETQYF
>TRBJ1-1|TRBD1|many|TRBV7-9
TGTGCCAGCAGCTCCTTGGACAGGGTAGTGGCGGCTTTCTTT
CASSSLDRVVAAFF
>TRBJ2-6|TRBD1|many|TRBV2
TGTGCCAGCAGTCGTGACAGGGTGTTCGGGGCCAACGTCCTGACTTTC
CASSRDRVFGANVLTF
>TRBJ1-1|-|once|TRBV7-2
TGTGCCAGCAGCTGGACACCTAACACTGAAGCTTTCTTT
CASSWTPNTEAFF
>TRBJ2-6|TRBD1|many|TRBV6-2/TRBV6-3
TGTGCCAGCAGTTGGGACAGGGATGAGGGTGGGGCCAACGTCCTGACTTTC
CASSWDRDEGGANVLTF
>TRBJ1-4|-|-|TRBV7-9
TGTGCCAGCAGCACGTCAGGGTCTGGGGAAAAACTGTTTTTT
CASSTSGSGEKLFF
>TRBJ1-2|TRBD1|many|TRBV9
TGTGCCAGCAGCGCGCGGGACAGGGTCGGTGGCTACACCTTC
CASSARDRVGGYTF
>TRBJ2-3|-|many|TRBV20-1
TGCAGTGCTAGAGATAGCTGGGATGGCACAGATACGCAGTATTTT
CSARDSWDGTDTQYF
>TRBJ2-1|-|-|TRBV4-1
TGCGCCAGCAGACCCGCTATTCAAGAATCGATCTTCCGGCAGTTCTTC
CASRPAIQESIFRQFF
>TRBJ2-1|-|many|TRBV19
TGTGCCAGTATTGGGAGCTCCTACAATGAGCAGTTCTTC
CASIGSSYNEQFF
>TRBJ2-2|-|-|TRBV6-2/TRBV6-3
TGTGCCAGCGCGACTGGAGCCCCCACCGGGGAGCTGTTTTTT
CASATGAPTGELFF
>TRBJ1-5|-|many|TRBV2
TGTGCCAGCAGTGGGGCGGGGCTAAACAATCAGCCCCAGCATTTT
CASSGAGLNNQPQHF
>TRBJ1-2|-|many|TRBV6-4
TGTGCCAGCAGAGATCAGAACTATGGCTACACCTTC
CASRDQNYGYTF
>TRBJ2-1|TRBD2|many|TRBV24-1
TGTGCCACCAGTGTGAGCGGGGCTTACAATGAGCAGTTCTTC
CATSVSGAYNEQFF
>TRBJ1-1|TRBD1|many|TRBV5-1
TGCGCCAGCAGCTTGGCTGGGACAGGGGTGAACACTGAAGCTTTCTTT
CASSLAGTGVNTEAFF